Shown below are 6 T cell receptor beta chains from a single sample sequenced in a study of persistence of HIV-infected CD4 T cells. An overlapping HIV-1 Gag peptide pool stimulated these cells at about 1 ug/peptide/mL. Sorting of responding CD4+ T cells relied on upregulated CD40 ligand together with CD69. For these TCRs, the target antigens are not known. The libraries were made with immunoSEQ version 4 in survey mode. Using immunoSEQ multiplex PCR, the repertoire was profiled, and TCRdb retains in-frame clones only, with some absent. Among nearly 20,000 clones, roughly two thirds were seen once, and the ten largest hold around 1.8%. The specimen comprised CD4+ T cells sorted from PBMCs after roughly 18-hour stimulation, sampled from a patient who received antiretroviral therapy. The source of these receptors is an adult woman with HIV who was CMV-seropositive.

The V call is TRBV12-3 or TRBV12-4, the J call TRBJ2-5, with 9 nucleotides matching TRBD1. The CDR3 extends over 13 amino acids. The junction had 2 bases not matched to a gene; V was cut back by 5 bases and J by 4 bases. CDR3 nucleotide sequence: TGTGCCAGCAGTCGACAGGGGGGAGAGACCCAGTACTTC. Translated, it gives CASSRQGGETQYF.

The chain joins TRBV25-1 to TRBJ2-2; 8 bases fit TRBD2. Germline CDR1 is MGHDK and CDR2 is SYGVNS. The CDR3 spans 16 residues. Trimming cost V 8 bases and J 7 bases; bases outside gene matches: 15. The CDR3 sequence is CASEAGGASWGGELFF. In nucleotides, the CDR3 is TGTGCCAGCGAAGCCGGGGGGGCTAGCTGGGGCGGGGAGCTGTTTTTT.

This chain connects TRBV6-4 to TRBJ2-3; perhaps D is TRBD1 or TRBD2 (7 bases each). Germline CDR1 and CDR2: MRHNA and SNTAGT. The CDR3 consists of 15 residues. V was cut by 5 bases and J by 4 bases, with 16 bases left in between. The CDR3 spells CASSLEGAGADTQYF. The CDR3 bases are TGTGCCAGCAGTTTGGAGGGGGCGGGAGCAGATACGCAGTATTTT.

The sample holds a few counts of this clone. V is TRBV30 and J is TRBJ1-2; 8 positions match TRBD1. V gave up 7 bases and J gave up 4 bases; unmatched junction bases: 8. Germline lookup yields CDR1 GTSNPN and CDR2 SVGIG (reference sequence). The CDR3 runs 13 residues. This chain's CDR3 is CASHRGQAYGYTF. In nucleotides, the CDR3 is TGTGCCTCCCATCGGGGACAGGCCTATGGCTACACCTTC.

The chain uses TRBV20-1 and TRBJ1-5, with 9 bases that match TRBD1. The CDR3 is 17 residues long. From germline, CDR1 is DFQATT and CDR2 SNEGSKA (reference sequence). Germline trimming cut 5 bases from V and 6 bases from J; bases unmatched to any gene: 17. CDR3 bases: TGCAGTGCTGGTGGTCCCAGAACAGGGGGCTCCGGTCAGCCCCAGCATTTT. Translated, it gives CSAGGPRTGGSGQPQHF.

The genes are TRBV5-4 and TRBJ2-1, with TRBD2 matching 15 bases. The CDR3 spans 17 residues. Trimming at V came to 4 bases and at J to 5 bases, leaving 7 bases not matched to a gene. Looked up from germline, CDR1 is SGHNT and CDR2 is YYREEE (reference sequence). The CDR3 bases are TGTGCCAGCAGCCCTGGACTAGCGGGGGGGCCCCACAATGAGCAGTTCTTC. This codes for CASSPGLAGGPHNEQFF.